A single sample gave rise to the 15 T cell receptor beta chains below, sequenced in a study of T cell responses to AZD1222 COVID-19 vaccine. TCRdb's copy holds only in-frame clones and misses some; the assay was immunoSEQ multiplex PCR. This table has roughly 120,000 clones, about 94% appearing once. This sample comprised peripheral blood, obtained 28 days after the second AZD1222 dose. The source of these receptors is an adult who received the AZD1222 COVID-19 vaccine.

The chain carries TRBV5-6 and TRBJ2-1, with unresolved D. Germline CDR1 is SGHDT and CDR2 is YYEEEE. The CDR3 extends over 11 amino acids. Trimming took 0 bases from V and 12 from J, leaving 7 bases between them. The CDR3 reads CASSLGGRQFF. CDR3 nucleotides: TGTGCCAGCAGCTTGGGGGGAAGGCAGTTCTTC.

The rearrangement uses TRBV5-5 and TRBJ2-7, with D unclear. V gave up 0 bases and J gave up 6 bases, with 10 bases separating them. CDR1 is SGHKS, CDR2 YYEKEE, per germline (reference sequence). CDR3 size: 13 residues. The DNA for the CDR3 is TGTGCCAGCAGCTTGGATAATGTATTCGAGCAGTACTTC. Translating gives CASSLDNVFEQYF.

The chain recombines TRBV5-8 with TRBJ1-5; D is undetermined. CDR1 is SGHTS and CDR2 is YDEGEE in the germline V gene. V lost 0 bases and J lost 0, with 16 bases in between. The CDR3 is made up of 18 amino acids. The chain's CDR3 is CASSLELGSWNSNQPQHF. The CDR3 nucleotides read TGTGCCAGCAGCTTGGAACTCGGCAGTTGGAATAGCAATCAGCCCCAGCATTTT.

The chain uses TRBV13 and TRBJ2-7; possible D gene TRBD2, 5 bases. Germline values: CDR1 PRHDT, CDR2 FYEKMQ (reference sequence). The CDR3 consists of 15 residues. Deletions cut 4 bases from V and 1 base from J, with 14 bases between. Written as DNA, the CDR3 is TGTGCCAGCAGCTCGGGGAGTAGGGCTTCCTACGAGCAGTACTTC. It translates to CASSSGSRASYEQYF. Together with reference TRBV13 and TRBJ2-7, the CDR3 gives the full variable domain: AAGVIQSPRHLIKEKRETATLKCYPIPRHDTVYWYQQGPGQDPQFLISFYEKMQSDKGSIPDRFSAQQFSDYHSELNMSSLELGDSALYFCASSSGSRASYEQYFGPGTRLTVT.

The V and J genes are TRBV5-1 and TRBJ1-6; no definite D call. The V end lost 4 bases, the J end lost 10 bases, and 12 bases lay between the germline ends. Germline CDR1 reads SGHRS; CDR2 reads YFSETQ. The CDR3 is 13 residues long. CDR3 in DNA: TGCGCCAGCAGCCCCAGTGGTGCCTCACCCCTCCACTTT. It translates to CASSPSGASPLHF.

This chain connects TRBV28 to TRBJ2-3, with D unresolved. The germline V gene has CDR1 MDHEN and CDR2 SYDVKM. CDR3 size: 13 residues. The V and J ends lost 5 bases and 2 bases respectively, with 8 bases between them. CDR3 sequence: CASSKGPTDTQYF. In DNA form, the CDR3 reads TGTGCCAGCAGTAAAGGGCCCACAGATACGCAGTATTTT.

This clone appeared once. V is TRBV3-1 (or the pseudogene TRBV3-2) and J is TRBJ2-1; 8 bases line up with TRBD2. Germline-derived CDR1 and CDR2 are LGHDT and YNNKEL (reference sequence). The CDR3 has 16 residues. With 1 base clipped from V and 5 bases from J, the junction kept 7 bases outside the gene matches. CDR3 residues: CASSQGGTRINNEQFF. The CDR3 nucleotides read TGTGCCAGCAGCCAAGGGGGGACTAGAATTAACAATGAGCAGTTCTTC.

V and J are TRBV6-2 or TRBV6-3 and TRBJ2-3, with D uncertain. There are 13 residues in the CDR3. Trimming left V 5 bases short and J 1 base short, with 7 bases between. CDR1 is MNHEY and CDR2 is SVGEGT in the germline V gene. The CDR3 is CASSIPGTDTQYF. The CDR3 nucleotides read TGTGCCAGCAGTATCCCGGGCACAGATACGCAGTATTTT.

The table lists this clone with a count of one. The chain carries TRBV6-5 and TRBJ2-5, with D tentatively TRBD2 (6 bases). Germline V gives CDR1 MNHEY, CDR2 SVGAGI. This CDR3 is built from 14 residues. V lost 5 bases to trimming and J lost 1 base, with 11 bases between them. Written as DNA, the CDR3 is TGTGCCAGCAGTCAGTCCGGGGGCCAAGAGACCCAGTACTTC. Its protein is CASSQSGGQETQYF.

Written as DNA, the CDR3 is TGTGCCAGCAGTGAAACAGGGGGCGTTACTGAAGCTTTCTTT. Residues: CASSETGGVTEAFF. J is TRBJ1-1 and V is TRBV6-1, with 9 bases fitting TRBD1. From germline, CDR1 is MNHNS and CDR2 SASEGT. V lost 2 bases, J lost 5 bases, and 3 bases stayed unmatched. This CDR3 region has 14 residues.

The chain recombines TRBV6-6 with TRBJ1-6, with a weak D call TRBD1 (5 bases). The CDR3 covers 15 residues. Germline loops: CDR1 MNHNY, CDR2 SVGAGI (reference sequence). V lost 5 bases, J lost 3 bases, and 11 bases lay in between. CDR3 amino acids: CASSPQAHYNSPLHF. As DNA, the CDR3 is TGTGCCAGCAGTCCACAGGCCCACTATAATTCACCCCTCCACTTT.

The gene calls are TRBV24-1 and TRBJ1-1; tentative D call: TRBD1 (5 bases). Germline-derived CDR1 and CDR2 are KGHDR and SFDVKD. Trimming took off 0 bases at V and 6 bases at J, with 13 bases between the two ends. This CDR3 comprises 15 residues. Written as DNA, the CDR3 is TGTGCCACCAGTGATTTGGGGGGAGACCTGGCTGAAGCTTTCTTT. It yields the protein CATSDLGGDLAEAFF.

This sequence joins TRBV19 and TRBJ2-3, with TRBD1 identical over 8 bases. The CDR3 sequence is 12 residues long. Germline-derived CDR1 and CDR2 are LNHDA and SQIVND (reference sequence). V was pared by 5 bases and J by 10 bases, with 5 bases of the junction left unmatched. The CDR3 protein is CASSSGQGPQYF. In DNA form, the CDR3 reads TGTGCCAGTAGTTCTGGACAGGGACCGCAGTATTTT. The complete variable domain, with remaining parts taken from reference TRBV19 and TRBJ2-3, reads DGGITQSPKYLFRKEGQNVTLSCEQNLNHDAMYWYRQDPGQGLRLIYYSQIVNDFQKGDIAEGYSVSREKKESFPLTVTSAQKNPTAFYLCASSSGQGPQYFGPGTRLTVL.

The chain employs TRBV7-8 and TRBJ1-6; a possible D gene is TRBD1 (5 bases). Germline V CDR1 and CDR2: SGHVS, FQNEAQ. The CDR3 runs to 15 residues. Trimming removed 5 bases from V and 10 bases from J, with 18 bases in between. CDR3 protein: CASSTPRGISSPLHF. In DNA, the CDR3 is TGTGCCAGCAGCACACCGAGGGGAATAAGCTCACCCCTCCACTTT.

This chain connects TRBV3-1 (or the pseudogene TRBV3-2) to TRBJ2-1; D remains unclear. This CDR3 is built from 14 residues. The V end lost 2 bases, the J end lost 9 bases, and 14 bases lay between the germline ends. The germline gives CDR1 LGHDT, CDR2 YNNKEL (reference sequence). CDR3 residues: CASSQLRFQGEQFF. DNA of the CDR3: TGTGCCAGCAGCCAATTGAGGTTCCAAGGTGAGCAGTTCTTC.